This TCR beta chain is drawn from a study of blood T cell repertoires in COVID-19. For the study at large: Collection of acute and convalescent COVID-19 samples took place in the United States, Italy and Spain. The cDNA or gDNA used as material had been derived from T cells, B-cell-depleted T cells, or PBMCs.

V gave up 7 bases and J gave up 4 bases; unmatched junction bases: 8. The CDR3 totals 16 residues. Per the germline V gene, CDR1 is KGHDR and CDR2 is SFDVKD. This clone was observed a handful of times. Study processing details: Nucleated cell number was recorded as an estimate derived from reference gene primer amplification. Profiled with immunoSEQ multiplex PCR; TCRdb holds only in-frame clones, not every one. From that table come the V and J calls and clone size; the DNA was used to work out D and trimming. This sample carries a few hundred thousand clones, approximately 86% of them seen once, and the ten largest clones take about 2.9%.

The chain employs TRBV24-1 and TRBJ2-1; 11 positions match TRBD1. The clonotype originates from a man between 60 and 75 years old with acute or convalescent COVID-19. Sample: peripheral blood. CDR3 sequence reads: CATSPGQGGMYNEQFF. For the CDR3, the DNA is TGTGCCACCAGCCCGGGACAGGGGGGGATGTACAATGAGCAGTTCTTC.